Below, 21 T cell receptor beta chains from the same sample are listed, as sequenced in a study of cytomegalovirus exposure and HLA in healthy donors. Assay used: immunoSEQ multiplex PCR; TCRdb lists only in-frame clones, some missing. The sample lists approximately 140,000 clones; just under 85% were seen once. Sequenced input: PBMCs. The receptors were gathered from a woman in her thirties in good health and CMV-seronegative.

J is TRBJ2-1 and V is TRBV7-6; 8 bases agree with TRBD2. V shed 1 base and J 7 bases; nucleotides not matched to a gene: 9. This CDR3 is built from 16 residues. Germline V CDR1 and CDR2: SGHVS, FNYEAQ. The CDR3 here is CASSLEGGGLLNEQFF. The DNA of the CDR3 is TGTGCCAGCAGCTTAGAAGGCGGGGGGCTCTTAAATGAGCAGTTCTTC.

CDR3 DNA sequence: TGTGCCAGCAGCTTAGACACCCATTACGAGCAGTACTTC. It is translated as CASSLDTHYEQYF. The genes are TRBV7-3 and TRBJ2-7; D call uncertain. The V gene lost 2 bases and the J gene lost 4 bases, with 9 bases spanning the gap. The CDR3 runs to 13 residues. Germline lookup yields CDR1 SGHTA and CDR2 FQGTGA.

This clone has only a few counts. CDR3 region: CASSSAGTGVYEQYF. As DNA, the CDR3 is TGTGCCAGTAGTAGCGCCGGGACAGGGGTGTACGAGCAGTACTTC. The chain employs TRBV19 and TRBJ2-7; 10 positions agree with TRBD1. Losses at the gene ends were 4 bases for V and 4 bases for J; bases not matched to a gene: 7. CDR1 is LNHDA, CDR2 SQIVND, per germline (reference sequence). CDR3 length equals 15 residues.

The V call is TRBV19, the J call TRBJ1-2, with D maybe TRBD1 (6 bases). The CDR3 runs 14 residues. Germline CDR1 is LNHDA and CDR2 is SQIVND (reference sequence). V was pared by 3 bases and J by 3 bases, with 11 bases between. This CDR3 is CASSIRGAHYGYTF. For the CDR3, the DNA is TGTGCCAGTAGTATCCGGGGGGCACACTATGGCTACACCTTC.

The chain joins TRBV6-5 to TRBJ1-4, with D perhaps TRBD1 (6 bases). V was trimmed by 2 bases and J by 8 bases, leaving 9 bases between them. The CDR3 contains 13 residues. Per germline, CDR1 MNHEY and CDR2 SVGAGI. The CDR3 DNA follows: TGTGCCAGCAGTTACGGACAGAGGGAAAAACTGTTTTTT. Translating it yields CASSYGQREKLFF.

This clone was detected once. The chain uses TRBV5-1 and TRBJ1-6; a possible D gene is TRBD1 (6 bases). There are 15 residues in the CDR3. The germline CDR1 and CDR2 sequences are SGHRS and YFSETQ. V was trimmed by 4 bases and J by 6 bases, leaving 14 bases between them. CDR3 protein: CASSTSTGFNSPLHF. CDR3 nucleotide sequence: TGCGCCAGCAGCACATCGACAGGATTTAATTCACCCCTCCACTTT.

V is TRBV27 and J is TRBJ2-7; D is undetermined. Germline CDR1 reads MNHEY; CDR2 reads SMNVEV (reference sequence). V was cut by 9 bases and J by 2 bases, with 14 bases left in between. The CDR3 sequence is 13 residues long. The CDR3 protein is CASSPGETYEQYF. Written as DNA, the CDR3 is TGTGCCAGTTCCCCGGGTGAAACCTACGAGCAGTACTTC.

The count of this clone is one. The V call is TRBV6-5, the J call TRBJ2-3; the match to TRBD2 covers 13 bases. This CDR3 region has 16 residues. J lost 8 bases, V lost 2 bases, and 7 bases had no gene match. Germline V gene lookup returns CDR1 MNHEY and CDR2 SVGAGI. The CDR3 sequence: CASSYPTSGGPGTQYF. The CDR3 DNA follows: TGTGCCAGCAGTTACCCGACTAGCGGGGGGCCGGGTACGCAGTATTTT.

The chain combines TRBV18 with TRBJ2-7; 12 bases agree with TRBD1. This CDR3 has 15 residues. J gave up 4 bases and V 5 bases, and 6 bases lay outside the gene matches. Per the germline V gene, CDR1 is KGHSH and CDR2 is LQKENI. The CDR3, as DNA: TGTGCCAGCTCAGAGGGGACAGGGGGCTTGTACGAGCAGTACTTC. Translation: CASSEGTGGLYEQYF. Based on the CDR3 plus reference TRBV18 and TRBJ2-7, the full variable domain is NAGVMQNPRHLVRRRGQEARLRCSPMKGHSHVYWYRQLPEEGLKFMVYLQKENIIDESGMPKERFSAEFPKEGPSILRIQQVVRGDSAAYFCASSEGTGGLYEQYFGPGTRLTVT.

The J gene is TRBJ2-5, the V gene TRBV29-1; 9 bases map to TRBD1. CDR1 and CDR2 from the germline V gene are SQVTM and ANQGSEA. CDR3 length: 14 residues. Trimming at V came to 1 base and at J to 4 bases, leaving 4 bases not matched to a gene. The CDR3 DNA reads as TGCAGCGTTGAAGTGGACAGGGGATCAGAGACCCAGTACTTC. It is translated as CSVEVDRGSETQYF.

The chain links TRBV4-1 to TRBJ2-2; unclear D gene. Germline-derived CDR1 and CDR2 are MGHRA and YSYEKL. The CDR3 length is 11 residues. V lost 4 bases and J 8 bases, leaving 5 bases between the germline ends. In nucleotides, the CDR3 is TGCGCCAGCAGCCTTGCGGGGGAGCTGTTTTTT. It specifies CASSLAGELFF.

This clone came up a few times. The rearrangement uses TRBV6-5 and TRBJ1-2; the D is unclear. The germline gives CDR1 MNHEY, CDR2 SVGAGI. The CDR3 has 13 amino acids. V shed 1 base and J shed 8 bases, with 11 bases lying between them. The CDR3 region is CASSYFDQVGYTF. CDR3 bases: TGTGCCAGCAGTTACTTTGACCAGGTCGGCTACACCTTC.

This clone was detected only a few times. The J gene is TRBJ1-5, the V gene TRBV15, with D possibly TRBD1 on 6 matching bases. This CDR3 contains 16 residues. The germline V gene encodes CDR1 LNHNV and CDR2 YYDKDF (reference sequence). V lost 5 bases to trimming and J lost 1 base, with 15 bases between them. The CDR3 DNA sequence: TGTGCCACCAGCGGATCAGGGGAGCACAGCAATCAGCCCCAGCATTTT. Amino acids: CATSGSGEHSNQPQHF. Supplemented by reference TRBV15 and TRBJ1-5, the full variable domain reads DAMVIQNPRYQVTQFGKPVTLSCSQTLNHNVMYWYQQKSSQAPKLLFHYYDKDFNNEADTPDNFQSRRPNTSFCFLDIRSPGLGDTAMYLCATSGSGEHSNQPQHFGDGTRLSIL.

V and J are TRBV15 and TRBJ2-5; perhaps TRBD2 as D (7 bases). Between the trimmed V and J ends, which lost 1 base and 1 base, there was a span of 19 bases. The germline V gene encodes CDR1 LNHNV and CDR2 YYDKDF (reference sequence). The CDR3 length is 18 residues. The CDR3 DNA sequence: TGTGCCACCAGCAGAGGGGCTGTCGCGGGGGCCATCCAAGAGACCCAGTACTTC. Its translation is CATSRGAVAGAIQETQYF.

Worth noting for this clone: In the same sample, other DNA sequences code for this CDR3. The chain couples TRBV7-2 to TRBJ2-7; D is ambiguous. Germline V gene data show CDR1 as SGHTA and CDR2 as FQGNSA. The CDR3 runs to 12 residues. Trimming took off 6 bases at V and 0 bases at J, with 6 bases between the two ends. This chain's CDR3 is CASSSSSYEQYF. DNA for the CDR3: TGTGCCAGCAGTTCGAGCTCCTACGAGCAGTACTTC.

The rearrangement links TRBV7-2 to TRBJ2-3; possible D gene TRBD2, 6 bases. The CDR3 is 17 amino acids. Germline V lookup: CDR1 SGHTA, CDR2 FQGNSA. The V gene lost 5 bases and the J gene lost 4 bases, with 22 bases spanning the gap. In DNA form, the CDR3 reads TGTGCCAGCAGCCAGGTGGGGGGAGCTCAGGGATCAGATACGCAGTATTTT. This gives the protein CASSQVGGAQGSDTQYF.

The chain employs TRBV5-4 and TRBJ1-2; TRBD1 agrees at 8 bases. J lost 4 bases, V lost 4 bases, and 3 bases had no gene match. CDR1 and CDR2 (germline): SGHNT, YYREEE (reference sequence). The CDR3 has 13 residues. CDR3 sequence: CASSPGQGYGYTF. CDR3 nucleotide sequence: TGTGCCAGCAGCCCCGGACAGGGCTATGGCTACACCTTC.

This chain connects TRBV11-2 to TRBJ1-1, with D perhaps matching TRBD1 (5 bases). This CDR3 spans 14 amino acids. CDR1 SGHAT and CDR2 FQNNGV come from the germline V gene. Trimming took off 1 base at V and 4 bases at J, with 10 bases between the two ends. The CDR3 loop reads CASSLGGEGTEAFF. The DNA for the CDR3 is TGTGCCAGCAGCTTAGGGGGGGAAGGCACTGAAGCTTTCTTT.

This chain links TRBV7-9 with TRBJ2-3, with D perhaps matching TRBD1 (6 bases). There are 13 residues in the CDR3. Deletions cut 5 bases from V and 6 bases from J, with 12 bases between. CDR1 and CDR2 (germline): SEHNR, FQNEAQ (reference sequence). This chain's CDR3 is CASSEQGPDTQYF. The CDR3 nucleotides read TGTGCCAGCAGCGAGCAGGGGCCGGATACGCAGTATTTT.

The chain joins TRBV5-4 to TRBJ1-2; D may be TRBD1 (6 bases). V lost 4 bases to trimming and J lost 6 bases, with 13 bases between them. The germline V gene encodes CDR1 SGHNT and CDR2 YYREEE (reference sequence). CDR3 length equals 13 residues. In DNA form, the CDR3 reads TGTGCCAGCAGCGAGCAACAGGGAGATGGCTACACCTTC. Translated, it gives CASSEQQGDGYTF.

The rearrangement joins TRBV7-2 to TRBJ2-1; 7 nucleotides line up with TRBD1. Trimming cost V 4 bases and J 4 bases; bases outside gene matches: 4. The CDR3 runs 14 residues. Germline loops: CDR1 SGHTA, CDR2 FQGNSA. CDR3 DNA: TGTGCCAGCAGCTCGGGACAGCCGTACAATGAGCAGTTCTTC. This codes for CASSSGQPYNEQFF.